Here is one T cell receptor beta chain with its context. Its cognate antigen is unknown. The source of the sample is a study of neoadjuvant anti-PD-1 for oral cavity cancer. PBMC libraries mostly used 480 ng of input genomic DNA, with six replicates per sample. Using immunoSEQ multiplex PCR, the repertoire was profiled, and TCRdb retains in-frame clones only, with some absent. Of some 20,000 clones in the sample, under 75% were seen once. The CDR3 consists of 16 residues. V shed 2 bases, J shed 3 bases, and the junction held 7 bases outside the gene matches. Germline CDR1 LNHDA, CDR2 SQIVND (reference sequence). Whole-study findings and limits: Treg/Th17 ratio rose with pretreatment blood and fell with post-treatment tumor TCRbeta clonality.

The source material was PBMCs, sampled before nivolumab (anti-PD-1) treatment. The rearrangement joins TRBV19 to TRBJ2-1, with 7 bases identical to TRBD1. The sequence was obtained from a person between 40 and 85 years old with oral cavity squamous cell carcinoma. As DNA, the CDR3 is TGTGCCAGTAGTATAAGCAGCAGGGGGTTCTACAATGAGCAGTTCTTC. It translates to CASSISSRGFYNEQFF.